This is a list of T cell receptor beta chains from one sample in a study of technical replicates of blood from a handful of donors. Using immunoSEQ multiplex PCR, the repertoire was profiled, and TCRdb retains in-frame clones only, with some absent. The sample lists more than 75,000 clones, just under 95% seen once, with approximately 0.24% in the top ten. What was sequenced was T cells isolated from PBMCs. The receptors were gathered from a human donor in good health. Both conserved end residues are part of each CDR3. The order of the fields is D gene, clone size, J gene, V gene, CDR3 DNA, CDR3 protein. D genes are given only for firm matches. Not every row has a clone size; where given, it reads once, few, many or a size class.

D: TRBD2
size: -
J: TRBJ2-1
V: TRBV19
DNA: TGTGCCAGTAGACCCCTCCCGGGACTAGCGGGGGGGCTCAATGAGCAGTTCTTC
CDR3: CASRPLPGLAGGLNEQFF

D: -
size: -
J: TRBJ1-1
V: TRBV11-2
DNA: TGTGCCAGCAGCTTACAGGTTAACACTGAAGCTTTCTTT
CDR3: CASSLQVNTEAFF

D: -
size: -
J: TRBJ1-3
V: TRBV7-3
DNA: TGTGCCAGCAGCTCTACTCCTGGAAACACCATATATTTT
CDR3: CASSSTPGNTIYF

D: -
size: once
J: TRBJ1-1
V: TRBV6-1
DNA: TGTGCCAGCAGCGGGTTCTCGAACACTGAAGCTTTCTTT
CDR3: CASSGFSNTEAFF

D: -
size: -
J: TRBJ1-2
V: TRBV19
DNA: TGTGCCAGTAGTATGCGGGGGCAAGGCTACACCTTC
CDR3: CASSMRGQGYTF

D: -
size: -
J: TRBJ1-2
V: TRBV6-5
DNA: TGTGCCAGCGGGCCACAGATTAACTATGGCTACACCTTC
CDR3: CASGPQINYGYTF

D: -
size: -
J: TRBJ1-1
V: TRBV27
DNA: TGTGCCAGCAGTTCCACAGGGATTTACACTGAAGCTTTCTTT
CDR3: CASSSTGIYTEAFF

D: -
size: -
J: TRBJ2-7
V: TRBV5-1
DNA: TGCGCCAGCAGCTCGAGCTCCTACGAGCAGTACTTC
CDR3: CASSSSSYEQYF

D: -
size: -
J: TRBJ1-3
V: TRBV19
DNA: TGTGCCAGTACCCCGCGACCGCTTGCCAGACCCACTAGTGGAAACACCATATATTTT
CDR3: CASTPRPLARPTSGNTIYF

D: TRBD2
size: -
J: TRBJ2-5
V: TRBV11-3
DNA: TGTGCCAGCAGCCCGAGCGGGAGGGGGAGAGAGACCCAGTACTTC
CDR3: CASSPSGRGRETQYF

D: -
size: -
J: TRBJ2-7
V: TRBV5-6
DNA: TGTGCCAGCAGCTTGGTGCGGGAGCAGTACTTC
CDR3: CASSLVREQYF

D: TRBD1
size: -
J: TRBJ1-1
V: TRBV2
DNA: TGTGCCAGCAGTGAAGACAGGGGGCGGAACACTGAAGCTTTCTTT
CDR3: CASSEDRGRNTEAFF

D: -
size: -
J: TRBJ2-3
V: TRBV6-5
DNA: TGTGCCAGCAGAGTGACAGGAGCCACAGATACGCAGTATTTT
CDR3: CASRVTGATDTQYF

D: TRBD2
size: -
J: TRBJ2-3
V: TRBV9
DNA: TGTGCCAGCAGTGAACTAGCGGGAGGAGGAGATACGCAGTATTTT
CDR3: CASSELAGGGDTQYF

D: -
size: -
J: TRBJ1-5
V: TRBV28
DNA: TGTGCCAGCAGTTCCGGGGGTTCATATCAGCCCCAGCATTTT
CDR3: CASSSGGSYQPQHF

D: TRBD1
size: -
J: TRBJ2-7
V: TRBV14
DNA: TGTGCCAGCAACTTACAGGGGGCCCGGTACGAGCAGTACTTC
CDR3: CASNLQGARYEQYF

D: -
size: -
J: TRBJ2-5
V: TRBV6-5
DNA: TGTGCCAGCAGTTACCTCGCGGGAAAGGGGGAGACCCAGTACTTC
CDR3: CASSYLAGKGETQYF

D: -
size: -
J: TRBJ2-7
V: TRBV27
DNA: TGTGCCAGCAGTTTCCGCAGGGAAGGGACCTACGAGCAGTACTTC
CDR3: CASSFRREGTYEQYF

D: TRBD2
size: -
J: TRBJ2-7
V: TRBV27
DNA: TGTGCCAGCAGTTTATCGCCTAGCGGGACCTACGAGCAGTACTTC
CDR3: CASSLSPSGTYEQYF

D: -
size: -
J: TRBJ1-5
V: TRBV6-5
DNA: TGTGCCAGCAGTTTGCGAGTAAACAATCAGCCCCAGCATTTT
CDR3: CASSLRVNNQPQHF

D: TRBD2
size: once
J: TRBJ2-7
V: TRBV2
DNA: TGTGCCAGCAAATTGGGACTAGCGGGGGGGCCCGAGCAGTACTTC
CDR3: CASKLGLAGGPEQYF

D: TRBD2
size: once
J: TRBJ2-1
V: TRBV28
DNA: TGTGCCAGCAGGGGGACTAGCGGGAGGGATTTCTACAATGAGCAGTTCTTC
CDR3: CASRGTSGRDFYNEQFF

D: -
size: -
J: TRBJ2-7
V: TRBV5-4
DNA: TGTGCCAGCAGCGCCCTGCAGGGGTACGAGCAGTACTTC
CDR3: CASSALQGYEQYF

D: TRBD2
size: once
J: TRBJ2-1
V: TRBV9
DNA: TGTGCCAGCAGCGGGGGACTAGCGGGAGTTCATGAGCAGTTCTTC
CDR3: CASSGGLAGVHEQFF

D: TRBD1
size: -
J: TRBJ2-7
V: TRBV19
DNA: TGTGCCAGTAGTATGGGGGACAGGCTTTACTACGAGCAGTACTTC
CDR3: CASSMGDRLYYEQYF

D: TRBD2
size: -
J: TRBJ2-7
V: TRBV19
DNA: TGTGCCAGTAGTCTCGGGACTAGCGCCTACGAGCAGTACTTC
CDR3: CASSLGTSAYEQYF

D: TRBD2
size: -
J: TRBJ2-7
V: TRBV27
DNA: TGTGCCAGCAGTTTATCTGGGGGGCTAGCGGGGCAAACCTACGAGCAGTACTTC
CDR3: CASSLSGGLAGQTYEQYF

D: -
size: -
J: TRBJ1-2
V: TRBV9
DNA: TGTGCCAGCAGCGCCTCCCTTTCTGGCTACACCTTC
CDR3: CASSASLSGYTF

D: TRBD2
size: -
J: TRBJ2-7
V: TRBV5-4
DNA: TGTGCCAGCAGCGGGGAGGGCTGGGTCTACGAGCAGTACTTC
CDR3: CASSGEGWVYEQYF

D: -
size: -
J: TRBJ1-6
V: TRBV11-3
DNA: TGTGCCAGCAGCCCGCTTGACAGAGCCTATAATTCACCCCTCCACTTT
CDR3: CASSPLDRAYNSPLHF

D: -
size: -
J: TRBJ2-3
V: TRBV6-1
DNA: TGTGCCAGCAGGCGGGGAGTCACAGATACGCAGTATTTT
CDR3: CASRRGVTDTQYF

D: TRBD1
size: -
J: TRBJ1-3
V: TRBV9
DNA: TGTGCCAGCGCGCAGCAGGGGGAAAGGGGAAACACCATATATTTT
CDR3: CASAQQGERGNTIYF

D: TRBD2
size: -
J: TRBJ2-2
V: TRBV5-1
DNA: TGCGCCAGCAGCCCCGTAAGTAGCGGGATCACCGGGGAGCTGTTTTTT
CDR3: CASSPVSSGITGELFF

D: -
size: -
J: TRBJ1-2
V: TRBV5-6
DNA: TGTGCCAGCAGCTTGAAGGGGCGAGGCTACACCTTC
CDR3: CASSLKGRGYTF

D: TRBD2
size: -
J: TRBJ2-7
V: TRBV27
DNA: TGTGCCAGCAGTTTACGGGTCCCAACTAGCGGGAGGAATTACGAGCAGTACTTC
CDR3: CASSLRVPTSGRNYEQYF

D: TRBD1
size: few
J: TRBJ1-1
V: TRBV6-5
DNA: TGTGCCAGCAGGGGCCAGGGGGCAGGCTTAACTGAAGCTTTCTTT
CDR3: CASRGQGAGLTEAFF

D: -
size: -
J: TRBJ2-1
V: TRBV5-5
DNA: TGTGCCAGCAGCAGGACTACTGAGCAGTTCTTC
CDR3: CASSRTTEQFF

D: -
size: -
J: TRBJ2-4
V: TRBV5-1
DNA: TGCGCCAGCAGCTTGGCCGGCGGCGATCAGTACTTC
CDR3: CASSLAGGDQYF

D: -
size: -
J: TRBJ1-3
V: TRBV11-2
DNA: TGTGCCAGCAGCTCCATCCAGGGATATGGAAACACCATATATTTT
CDR3: CASSSIQGYGNTIYF

D: -
size: -
J: TRBJ2-1
V: TRBV7-8
DNA: TGTGCCAGCAGCACGGGGGGCCGCAATGAGCAGTTCTTC
CDR3: CASSTGGRNEQFF

D: -
size: -
J: TRBJ1-5
V: TRBV27
DNA: TGTGCCAGCACCACCTATAATCAGCCCCAGCATTTT
CDR3: CASTTYNQPQHF

D: -
size: -
J: TRBJ2-7
V: TRBV6-1
DNA: TGTGCCAGCAGTGAAGCCTCCTCCCCCTACGAGCAGTACTTC
CDR3: CASSEASSPYEQYF

D: TRBD1
size: -
J: TRBJ2-2
V: TRBV30
DNA: TGTGCCTGGAAAGTCTCCCCTTGGGACAGGGCGGCGAACACCGGGGAGCTGTTTTTT
CDR3: CAWKVSPWDRAANTGELFF

D: TRBD2
size: once
J: TRBJ2-1
V: TRBV2
DNA: TGTGCCAGCAGTGTCTTCGGGGGGGGCCGAGATGAGCAGTTCTTC
CDR3: CASSVFGGGRDEQFF

D: -
size: -
J: TRBJ1-2
V: TRBV5-1
DNA: TGCGCCAGCAGCCCAGTCTCACAGGCAGCTAACTATGGCTACACCTTC
CDR3: CASSPVSQAANYGYTF

D: -
size: once
J: TRBJ1-1
V: TRBV10-2
DNA: TGCGCCAGCATCGGGATCACTTGGGGCACTGAAGCTTTCTTT
CDR3: CASIGITWGTEAFF

D: -
size: -
J: TRBJ2-3
V: TRBV20-1
DNA: TGCAGTGCAACTGCGACAGATACGCAGTATTTT
CDR3: CSATATDTQYF

D: -
size: once
J: TRBJ2-6
V: TRBV7-7
DNA: TGTGCTAGCAGCTTTGGCATCTCTGGGGCCAACGTCCTGACTTTC
CDR3: CASSFGISGANVLTF

D: TRBD2
size: -
J: TRBJ2-2
V: TRBV11-2
DNA: TGTGCCAGCGGCAGACCTAGCGGTAACGCGAACACCGGGGAGCTGTTTTTT
CDR3: CASGRPSGNANTGELFF

D: -
size: -
J: TRBJ2-2
V: TRBV5-1
DNA: TGCGCCAGCAGCTTGACTTGGGGGGAGGCGAACACCGGGGAGCTGTTTTTT
CDR3: CASSLTWGEANTGELFF

D: TRBD1
size: -
J: TRBJ1-5
V: TRBV19
DNA: TGTGCCAGTAGTGCTCGGACAGGCCTGAACGTCGTTCAGCCCCAGCATTTT
CDR3: CASSARTGLNVVQPQHF

D: -
size: -
J: TRBJ2-1
V: TRBV11-2
DNA: TGTGCCAGCAGCTTAGCGGGCGGGGCCAGAACCTACAATGAGCAGTTCTTC
CDR3: CASSLAGGARTYNEQFF

D: -
size: -
J: TRBJ2-2
V: TRBV15
DNA: TGTGCCACCAGCAGAGATCGGGTTTTTGGATCCGCGAACACCGGGGAGCTGTTTTTT
CDR3: CATSRDRVFGSANTGELFF

D: -
size: -
J: TRBJ1-3
V: TRBV4-1
DNA: TGCGCCAGCAGCCAAGATGGGGGACATTCTGGAAACACCATATATTTT
CDR3: CASSQDGGHSGNTIYF